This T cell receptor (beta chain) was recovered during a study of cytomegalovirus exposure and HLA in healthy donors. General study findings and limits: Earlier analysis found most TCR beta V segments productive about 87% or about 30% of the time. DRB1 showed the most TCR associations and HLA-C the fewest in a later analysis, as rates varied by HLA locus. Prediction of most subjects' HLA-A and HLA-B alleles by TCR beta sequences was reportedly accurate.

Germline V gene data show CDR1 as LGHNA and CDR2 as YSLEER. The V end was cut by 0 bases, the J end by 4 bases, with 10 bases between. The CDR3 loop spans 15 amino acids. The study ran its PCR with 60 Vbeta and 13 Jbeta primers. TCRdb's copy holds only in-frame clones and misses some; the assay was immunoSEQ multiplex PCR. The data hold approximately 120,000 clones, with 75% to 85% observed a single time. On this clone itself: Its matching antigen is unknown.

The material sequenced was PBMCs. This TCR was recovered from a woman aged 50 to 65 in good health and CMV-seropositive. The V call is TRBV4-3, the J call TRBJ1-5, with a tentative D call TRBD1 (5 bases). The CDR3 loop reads CASSQDRTNNQPQHF. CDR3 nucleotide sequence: TGCGCCAGCAGCCAAGATCGGACAAATAATCAGCCCCAGCATTTT.